This T cell receptor beta chain emerged from a study of cytomegalovirus exposure and HLA in healthy donors. The CDR3 is 12 residues long. V was pared by 3 bases and J by 10 bases, with 11 bases between. Germline assignment: CDR1 MDHEN and CDR2 SYDVKM. Assay: immunoSEQ multiplex PCR; the TCRdb copy retains only in-frame clones and omits some. The sample yields 100,000 to 150,000 clones, around nine tenths seen once. Sequenced: PBMCs. The V gene is TRBV28, the J gene TRBJ2-3, with D possibly TRBD1 on 5 matching bases. The TCR comes from a woman younger than 35 in good health and CMV-seronegative. CDR3 DNA: TGTGCCAGCAGTTTGGCAGGGCTGGCGCAGTATTTT. This codes for CASSLAGLAQYF.